This note documents a single TCR beta chain sequence. Antigen unknown. Germline and genes: mouse. The read ends 4 residues early relative to the CDR3; the germline J gene fills the gap. The data originate from a study of CD8+ T cells in alopecia areata. About the research overall: Skin from roughly 6-13-month-old C3H/HeJ graft donors with spontaneous alopecia went to roughly 7-10-week-old female C3H/HeJ mice.

The sequencing template was cDNA reverse transcribed from extracted RNA. The repertoire was sequenced with immunoSEQ multiplex PCR; TCRdb's copy has only in-frame clones and lacks some. This sample carries approximately 300,000 clones, none of them present only once. CDR3 length: 15 residues. Germline V gives CDR1 NSQYPW, CDR2 LRSPGD (reference sequence). The J segment lost 0 bases and the V segment lost 4 bases, leaving 0 bases of the junction unmatched. Study findings and constraints: Between patients, shared TCR sequences were less clear than in mice. This was possibly due in part to HLA diversity in the patient population. Normal scalp had lower clonality than lesional scalp, with alopecia totalis/universalis lesions showing this most strongly. Sequenced scalp T cells also include alphabeta T cells resident in normal skin.

It was with CD4, CD8alpha, NKG2D, NKG2ACE and other markers that pooled cutaneous lymph node cells were sorted. The sample consisted of CD4+ T cells sorted from a lymph node. The chain couples TRBV1 to TRBJ2-2; TRBD2 matches 9 bases. The receptor was isolated from a C3H/HeJ mouse with alopecia areata. Strain haplotype at MHC: H2-k. CDR3 loop: CTCSGDWANTGQLYF. The DNA read from the CDR3 is TGCACCTGCAGTGGGGACTGGGCAAACACCGGG.